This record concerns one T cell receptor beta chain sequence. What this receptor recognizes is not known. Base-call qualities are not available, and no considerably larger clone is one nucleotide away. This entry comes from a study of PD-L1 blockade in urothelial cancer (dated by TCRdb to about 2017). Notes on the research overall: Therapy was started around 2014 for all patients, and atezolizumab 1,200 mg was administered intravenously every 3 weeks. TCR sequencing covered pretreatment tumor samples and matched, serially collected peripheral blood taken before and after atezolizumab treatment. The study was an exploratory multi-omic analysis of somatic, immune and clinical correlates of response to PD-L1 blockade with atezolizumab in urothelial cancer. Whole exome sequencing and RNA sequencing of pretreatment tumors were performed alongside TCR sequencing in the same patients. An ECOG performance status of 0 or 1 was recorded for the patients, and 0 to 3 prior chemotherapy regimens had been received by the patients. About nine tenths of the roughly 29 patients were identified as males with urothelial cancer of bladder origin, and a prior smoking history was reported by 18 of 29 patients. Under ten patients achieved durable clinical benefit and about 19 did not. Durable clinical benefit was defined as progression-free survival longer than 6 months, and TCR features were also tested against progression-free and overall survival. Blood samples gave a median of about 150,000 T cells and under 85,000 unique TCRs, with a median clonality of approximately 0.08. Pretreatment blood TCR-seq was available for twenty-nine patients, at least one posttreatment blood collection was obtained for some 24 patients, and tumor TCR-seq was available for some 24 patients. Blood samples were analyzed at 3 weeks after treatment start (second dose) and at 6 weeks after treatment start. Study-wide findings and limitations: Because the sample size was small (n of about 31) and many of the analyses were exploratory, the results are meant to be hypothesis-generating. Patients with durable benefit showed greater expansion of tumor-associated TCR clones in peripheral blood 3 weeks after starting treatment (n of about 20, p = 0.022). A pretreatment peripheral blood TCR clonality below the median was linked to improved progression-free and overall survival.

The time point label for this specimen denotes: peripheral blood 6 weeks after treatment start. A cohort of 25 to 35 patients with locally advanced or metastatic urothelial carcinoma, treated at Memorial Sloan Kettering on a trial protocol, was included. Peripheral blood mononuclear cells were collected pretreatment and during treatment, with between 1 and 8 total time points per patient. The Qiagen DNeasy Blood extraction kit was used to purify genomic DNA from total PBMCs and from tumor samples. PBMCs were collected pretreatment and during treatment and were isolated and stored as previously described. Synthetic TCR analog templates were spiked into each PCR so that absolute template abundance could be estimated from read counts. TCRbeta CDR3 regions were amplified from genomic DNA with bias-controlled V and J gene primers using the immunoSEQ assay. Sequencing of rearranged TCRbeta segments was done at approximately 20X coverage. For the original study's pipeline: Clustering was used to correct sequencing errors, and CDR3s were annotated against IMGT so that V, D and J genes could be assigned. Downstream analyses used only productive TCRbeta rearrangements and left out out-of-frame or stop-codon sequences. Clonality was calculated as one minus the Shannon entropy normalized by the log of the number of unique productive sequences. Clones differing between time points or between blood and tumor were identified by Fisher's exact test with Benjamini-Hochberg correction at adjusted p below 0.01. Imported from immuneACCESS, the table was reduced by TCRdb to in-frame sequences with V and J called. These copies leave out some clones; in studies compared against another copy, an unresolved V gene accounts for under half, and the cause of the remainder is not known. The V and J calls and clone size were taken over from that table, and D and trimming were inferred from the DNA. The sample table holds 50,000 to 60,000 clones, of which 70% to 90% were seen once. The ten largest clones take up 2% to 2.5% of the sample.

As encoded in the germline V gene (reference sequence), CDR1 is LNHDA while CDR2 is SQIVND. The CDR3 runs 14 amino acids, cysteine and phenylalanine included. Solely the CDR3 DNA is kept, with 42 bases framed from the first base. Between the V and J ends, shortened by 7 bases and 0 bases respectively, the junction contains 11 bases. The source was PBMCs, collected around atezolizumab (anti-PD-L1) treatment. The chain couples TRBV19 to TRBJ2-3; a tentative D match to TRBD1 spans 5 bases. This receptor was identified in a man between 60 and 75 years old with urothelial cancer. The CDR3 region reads CASNRQSSTDTQYF. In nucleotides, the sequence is TGTGCCAGTAATAGACAGTCTAGCACAGATACGCAGTATTTT.